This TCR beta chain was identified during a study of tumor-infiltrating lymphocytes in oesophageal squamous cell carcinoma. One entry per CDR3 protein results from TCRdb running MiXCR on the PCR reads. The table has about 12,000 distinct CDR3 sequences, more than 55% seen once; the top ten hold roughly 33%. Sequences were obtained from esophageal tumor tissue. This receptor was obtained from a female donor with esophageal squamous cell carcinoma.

The CDR3 protein is CASKSGRTNNEQFF. DNA for the CDR3: TGTGCCAGCAAAAGCGGGAGGACCAACAATGAGCAGTTCTTC. V is TRBV7-2 and J is TRBJ2-1, with TRBD2 matching over 9 bases. This CDR3 has 14 amino acids. After removal of 7 bases from V and 5 bases from J, the junction contained 6 bases not matched to a gene. Germline assignment: CDR1 SGHTA and CDR2 FQGNSA.